Included here is one TCR beta chain sequence, with context. V was clipped by 4 bases and J by 11 bases, with 20 bases between them. Germline V gene lookup returns CDR1 MNHEY and CDR2 SVGAGI. The CDR3 loop spans 14 amino acids. Each CDR3 protein is one row after TCRdb ran MiXCR on the RT-PCR reads. Counted here are about 200,000 distinct CDR3 sequences, 40% to 45% occurring once; the ten biggest clones make up 33%. The record originates from a study of patients and donors after allogeneic stem cell transplantation. The rearrangement uses TRBV6-5 and TRBJ1-1; D is possibly TRBD1 (5 bases). The sequence derives from a human donor who was either an allogeneic HSCT recipient or a stem cell or donor lymphocyte infusion donor (not recorded which). It is not recorded whose cells these are; they may come from a transplant donor. Sequenced sample: blood, either unsorted or a sorted T cell fraction (not recorded which). The CDR3 sequence: CASSSGQGGRDAFF. The CDR3 DNA reads as TGTGCCAGCAGTTCAGGGCAGGGCGGCCGAGATGCTTTCTTT.